Below are 28 T cell receptor beta chains sequenced from a single sample in a study of cytomegalovirus exposure and HLA in healthy donors. PCR amplification relied on 60 Vbeta primers (plus 13 Jbeta primers). Sequenced by immunoSEQ multiplex PCR; TCRdb stores in-frame clones only, minus some. The profile shows roughly 200,000 clones, around four fifths of them singletons. The sample consisted of PBMCs. All receptors come from a woman between 55 and 75 years old in good health and CMV-seropositive.

This clone appeared a few times. V gene TRBV20-1 combines with J gene TRBJ2-7; D unresolved. V lost 6 bases, J lost 3 bases, and 6 bases lay in between. The germline V gene has CDR1 DFQATT and CDR2 SNEGSKA (reference sequence). CDR3 length equals 10 residues. Here the CDR3 reads CSAHSYEQYF. In nucleotides, the CDR3 is TGCAGTGCGCACAGCTACGAGCAGTACTTC.

V gene TRBV27 combines with J gene TRBJ2-3, with D possibly being TRBD2 (6 bases). The CDR3 has 13 amino acids. Germline V gene lookup returns CDR1 MNHEY and CDR2 SMNVEV (reference sequence). Between the trimmed V and J ends, which lost 5 bases and 4 bases, there was a span of 10 bases. CDR3 coding DNA: TGTGCCAGCAGTCGGGACTCCCCAGATACGCAGTATTTT. Its translation is CASSRDSPDTQYF.

V is TRBV7-2 and J is TRBJ1-4; D ambiguous. CDR1 and CDR2 from the germline V gene are SGHTA and FQGNSA. V was shortened by 2 bases and J by 6 bases, with 10 bases between the two germline ends. The CDR3 is made up of 14 amino acids. CDR3 loop: CASSLHGTYEKLFF. The CDR3, as DNA: TGTGCCAGCAGCTTACACGGTACTTATGAAAAACTGTTTTTT.

The rearrangement links TRBV6-6 to TRBJ1-1; TRBD1 agrees at 10 bases. V lost 5 bases and J lost 1; bases outside the gene matches: 4. Per germline, CDR1 MNHNY and CDR2 SVGAGI (reference sequence). This CDR3 is 15 amino acids long. The CDR3 loop reads CASSHRDRGNTEAFF. The DNA of the CDR3 is TGTGCCAGCAGTCACCGGGACAGGGGGAACACTGAAGCTTTCTTT.

This chain connects TRBV11-2 to TRBJ2-7, with D hard to call. V was cut by 6 bases and J by 0 bases, with 6 bases left in between. CDR1 SGHAT and CDR2 FQNNGV come from the germline V gene. The CDR3 totals 12 residues. The CDR3 region is CASRRYSYEQYF. In DNA, the CDR3 is TGTGCCAGCAGGCGCTACTCCTACGAGCAGTACTTC.

Only a few counts were recorded for this clone. The chain is built from TRBV7-2 and TRBJ1-5, with 10 bases matching TRBD1. This CDR3 is built from 15 residues. The germline V gene has CDR1 SGHTA and CDR2 FQGNSA. V lost 6 bases to trimming and J lost 4 bases; unmatched junction nucleotides: 6. The CDR3 region is CASRGTGAQNQPQHF. The CDR3 DNA is TGTGCCAGCAGAGGGACAGGGGCCCAAAATCAGCCCCAGCATTTT.

V gene TRBV6-5 combines with J gene TRBJ2-2; 7 bases fit TRBD2. This CDR3 has 13 residues. CDR1 and CDR2 from the germline V gene are MNHEY and SVGAGI. V lost 9 bases to trimming and J lost 5 bases; unmatched junction nucleotides: 6. CDR3 sequence reads: CASGGRGTGELFF. DNA for the CDR3: TGTGCCAGTGGAGGGAGGGGAACCGGGGAGCTGTTTTTT.

A single count supports this clone. The CDR3 loop reads CSAARDSTRPQTYEQYF. CDR3 nucleotide sequence: TGCAGCGCTGCACGGGACAGTACCCGACCGCAGACCTACGAGCAGTACTTC. This chain uses TRBV29-1 with TRBJ2-7; 7 nucleotides line up with TRBD1. The germline V gene encodes CDR1 SQVTM and CDR2 ANQGSEA. The CDR3 contains 17 residues. Trimming took 7 bases from V and 2 from J; bases not matched to a gene: 20.

The chain uses TRBV4-1 and TRBJ2-3; 7 bases match TRBD2. Germline V gene data show CDR1 as MGHRA and CDR2 as YSYEKL. Germline trimming cut 4 bases from V and 0 bases from J; bases unmatched to any gene: 10. The CDR3 is 17 amino acids. The CDR3 DNA is TGCGCCAGCAGCCTGATTTTAGTAGCGGGTAGCACAGATACGCAGTATTTT. Its protein product is CASSLILVAGSTDTQYF.

The chain links TRBV28 to TRBJ1-2; D is unclear. Germline V gene data show CDR1 as MDHEN and CDR2 as SYDVKM. CDR3 length: 15 residues. Trimming stripped 1 base from V and 4 bases from J, with 13 bases between. CDR3 loop: CASSLSLRTSYGYTF. DNA for the CDR3: TGTGCCAGCAGTTTATCTCTCAGAACCTCCTATGGCTACACCTTC.

This chain links TRBV30 with TRBJ2-3; 10 bases align to TRBD2. This CDR3 region has 14 residues. The germline V gene has CDR1 GTSNPN and CDR2 SVGIG (reference sequence). Unmatched junction bases numbered 4, after V lost 0 bases and J lost 7 bases. The CDR3 region has the DNA TGTGCCTGGAGTGTAGAGCGGGAGGGGAATACGCAGTATTTT. Amino acid sequence: CAWSVEREGNTQYF.

This clone was seen once. CDR3 DNA: TGCGCCAGCAGCTTGATTCCCGGCGCAGGGAAAGGGACCCAGTACTTC. Encoded protein: CASSLIPGAGKGTQYF. This chain uses TRBV5-1 with TRBJ2-5; perhaps TRBD1 as D (5 bases). The V gene's germline CDR1 is SGHRS and CDR2 YFSETQ. The CDR3 runs to 16 residues. Trimming removed 1 base from V and 7 bases from J, with 20 bases in between.

V is TRBV7-7 and J is TRBJ1-1, with no clear D. Germline V gene lookup returns CDR1 SSHAT and CDR2 FNYEAQ (reference sequence). Trimming shortened V by 2 bases and J by 3 bases, and 7 bases separated the two germline ends. The CDR3 sequence is 13 residues long. Here the CDR3 reads CASSLRQDTEAFF. The CDR3 DNA sequence: TGTGCCAGCAGCTTAAGGCAGGACACTGAAGCTTTCTTT.

This chain connects TRBV11-2 to TRBJ2-7, with TRBD2 matching 12 bases. Germline V CDR1 and CDR2: SGHAT, FQNNGV. The J segment lost 3 bases and the V segment lost 4 bases, leaving 7 bases of the junction unmatched. This CDR3 spans 16 amino acids. CDR3 amino acids: CASSSGTSGSFYEQYF. DNA for the CDR3: TGTGCCAGCAGCTCCGGGACTAGCGGGTCCTTCTACGAGCAGTACTTC.

In regard to this clone: One end of the junction is discordant with germline, which a read error may explain. The rearrangement uses TRBV6-5 and TRBJ2-4; D gene ambiguous. The length of the CDR3 is 13 residues. Germline values: CDR1 MNHEY, CDR2 SVGAGI. CDR3 nucleotides: TGTGCCAGCAGTTCAACAGCCAAAAACATTCAGTGCTTC. This codes for CASSSTAKNIQCF.

The J gene is TRBJ1-1, the V gene TRBV28, with 7 bases fitting TRBD1. The CDR3 loop spans 16 amino acids. V trimming: 6 bases; J trimming: 0 bases; junction bases outside the gene matches: 10. Germline assignment: CDR1 MDHEN and CDR2 SYDVKM. DNA of the CDR3: TGTGCCAGCAGAGAAGAGAGGGGGCGTTTGAACACTGAAGCTTTCTTT. Its protein product is CASREERGRLNTEAFF.

V gene TRBV7-6 combines with J gene TRBJ1-1; tentative D call: TRBD1 (5 bases). Between the trimmed V and J ends, which lost 2 bases and 1 base, there was a span of 11 bases. The CDR3 runs to 15 residues. In germline, CDR1 is SGHVS, CDR2 FNYEAQ. CDR3 sequence: CASSLWGVGNTEAFF. In DNA form, the CDR3 reads TGTGCCAGCAGCTTATGGGGGGTGGGGAACACTGAAGCTTTCTTT.

This sequence joins TRBV18 and TRBJ1-2, with 8 bases that match TRBD1. This CDR3 is built from 14 residues. Losses at the gene ends were 4 bases for V and 4 bases for J; bases not matched to a gene: 5. Germline-derived CDR1 and CDR2 are KGHSH and LQKENI. Written as DNA, the CDR3 is TGTGCCAGCTCACGGGACAGGCAATCCTATGGCTACACCTTC. It yields the protein CASSRDRQSYGYTF.

The V gene is TRBV7-2, the J gene TRBJ2-6; 8 bases line up with TRBD2. After removal of 4 bases from V and 0 bases from J, the junction contained 5 bases not matched to a gene. The CDR3 totals 17 residues. CDR1 SGHTA and CDR2 FQGNSA come from the germline V gene. The CDR3 coding sequence is TGTGCCAGCAGCTCCGGGGGGGCCTACTCTGGGGCCAACGTCCTGACTTTC. This gives the protein CASSSGGAYSGANVLTF.

The genes are TRBV5-1 and TRBJ1-4; D call uncertain. The germline gives CDR1 SGHRS, CDR2 YFSETQ. V was cut by 7 bases and J by 0 bases, with 7 bases left in between. The CDR3 is made up of 13 amino acids. The DNA of the CDR3 is TGCGCCAGCGCGATTGCAACTAATGAAAAACTGTTTTTT. It is translated as CASAIATNEKLFF.

The genes are TRBV30 and TRBJ2-3; weak D call: TRBD2 (7 bases). Germline CDR1 is GTSNPN and CDR2 is SVGIG (reference sequence). This CDR3 is built from 12 residues. The V end was cut by 0 bases, the J end by 14 bases, with 15 bases between. CDR3 protein: CAWSVLAGARYF. For the CDR3, the DNA is TGTGCCTGGAGTGTACTGGCGGGGGCCCGGTATTTT. The full variable domain, rest sourced from reference TRBV30 and TRBJ2-3, is SQTIHQWPATLVQPVGSPLSLECTVEGTSNPNLYWYRQAAGRGLQLLFYSVGIGQISSEVPQNLSASRPQDRQFILSSKKLLLSDSGFYLCAWSVLAGARYFGPGTRLTVL.

The rearrangement links TRBV11-2 to TRBJ2-7; 10 positions agree with TRBD1. There are 13 residues in the CDR3. The junction had 5 bases not matched to a gene; V was cut back by 5 bases and J by 7 bases. Per the germline V gene, CDR1 is SGHAT and CDR2 is FQNNGV. The CDR3 region is CASSRDRGREQYF. CDR3 in DNA: TGTGCCAGCAGCCGGGACAGGGGAAGGGAGCAGTACTTC.

Turning to this clone: Compared with germline, one end of the junction differs, possibly owing to a read error. This rearrangement joins TRBV5-1 to TRBJ2-6; 8 nucleotides agree with TRBD1. CDR1 is SGHRS and CDR2 is YFSETQ in the germline V gene. The CDR3 is 18 residues long. The CDR3 here is CASSANVQGAAGANGLTF. Written as DNA, the CDR3 is TGCGCCAGCAGCGCGAACGTTCAGGGGGCGGCTGGGGCCAACGGCCTGACTTTC.

The CDR3 DNA reads as TGTGCCACCAGCAGAGATAACCCCGATCTTTTGGGGCCCGGGGAGCTGTTTTTT. It specifies CATSRDNPDLLGPGELFF. This chain connects TRBV15 to TRBJ2-2; perhaps TRBD1 as D (5 bases). CDR3 size: 18 residues. Trimming removed 0 bases at V and 6 bases at J, with 20 bases between. Per germline, CDR1 LNHNV and CDR2 YYDKDF (reference sequence). The full variable domain, completed using reference TRBV15 and TRBJ2-2, is DAMVIQNPRYQVTQFGKPVTLSCSQTLNHNVMYWYQQKSSQAPKLLFHYYDKDFNNEADTPDNFQSRRPNTSFCFLDIRSPGLGDTAMYLCATSRDNPDLLGPGELFFGEGSRLTVL.

In its sample, this clone was seen a few times. This chain joins TRBV11-2 and TRBJ2-2, with TRBD1 matching 7 bases. There are 13 residues in the CDR3. Germline CDR1 reads SGHAT; CDR2 reads FQNNGV. V was pared by 7 bases and J by 4 bases, with 3 bases of the junction left unmatched. DNA for the CDR3: TGTGCCAGCAAGACAGGGAGCACCGGGGAGCTGTTTTTT. Translating it yields CASKTGSTGELFF.

V usage is TRBV28 and J usage is TRBJ1-3; D might be TRBD1 (5 bases). The ends were cut back, 6 bases at V and 9 bases at J, with 12 bases in the middle. Looked up from germline, CDR1 is MDHEN and CDR2 is SYDVKM. The CDR3 totals 12 residues. CDR3 nucleotides: TGTGCCAGCAGCGAGCCGGGGGGCACCATATATTTT. Its protein is CASSEPGGTIYF.

The rearrangement uses TRBV12-5 and TRBJ1-1; TRBD1 is a possible D gene (5 bases). This CDR3 is built from 15 residues. Trimming stripped 4 bases from V and 5 bases from J, with 17 bases between. The germline V gene encodes CDR1 LGHNT and CDR2 FRNRAP. The CDR3 nucleotides are TGTGCTAGTGGTTCCTCAAACGGGGGAATGACTGAAGCTTTCTTT. It translates to CASGSSNGGMTEAFF.

V gene TRBV10-1 combines with J gene TRBJ2-2, with TRBD1 matching 10 bases. Trimming cost V 7 bases and J 5 bases; bases outside gene matches: 10. This CDR3 contains 16 residues. The germline V gene encodes CDR1 WNHNN and CDR2 SYGVQD (reference sequence). CDR3 nucleotide sequence: TGCGCCAGCAAAGAGATATGGACAGGGGGGACCGGGGAGCTGTTTTTT. This sequence encodes CASKEIWTGGTGELFF.